This T cell receptor beta chain was captured in a study of cytomegalovirus exposure and HLA in healthy donors. Trimming left V 5 bases short and J 4 bases short, with 5 bases between. Germline CDR1 reads MNHNY; CDR2 reads SVGAGI (reference sequence). This CDR3 comprises 11 residues. This clone is a singleton in its sample. Amplification used 60 Vbeta primers and 13 Jbeta primers. Clones were sequenced by immunoSEQ multiplex PCR, and TCRdb holds only the in-frame ones, with some missing. The top ten clones hold less than 4% of a sample with 100,000 or so clones, around 73% of them seen once. Sequenced: PBMCs. The rearrangement joins TRBV6-6 to TRBJ1-2; D not certain. This clonotype originated in a man aged 35 to 55 in good health and CMV-seronegative. CDR3 residues: CASSPRYGYTF. CDR3 bases: TGTGCCAGCAGTCCCCGCTATGGCTACACCTTC.